This T cell receptor beta chain was recovered during a study of liver allograft versus peripheral blood T cells. Study details: The authors compared T cell receptor repertoires in transplanted livers with those in the peripheral blood of recipients.

TCRdb analysed the reads with MiXCR anew, one entry per CDR3 protein. The table shows about 7,800 distinct CDR3 sequences, with more than 15% occurring only once. Germline values: CDR1 WNHNN, CDR2 SYGVQD (reference sequence). With V trimmed by 6 bases and J by 8 bases, 6 bases remained unmatched. The CDR3 totals 13 residues. This TCR derives from a human patient who had a liver transplant. Some T cells here may be from the graft donor. The gene calls are TRBV10-1 and TRBJ1-2; TRBD1 matches 10 bases. The CDR3, as DNA: TGCGCCAGCAGCGCCGGGACAGGGGACGGCTACACCTTC. It specifies CASSAGTGDGYTF.